This TCR beta chain emerged from a study of radiation and T cells in renal cell carcinoma. Documented time point: blood 4 weeks post-SBRT, at nephrectomy. Treatment denoted: 15 Gy SBRT to primary tumor, nephrectomy 4 weeks later. Nephrectomy followed 15 Gy stereotactic body radiation by 4 weeks. After SBRT, blood was collected at 2 and 4 weeks, plus baseline. The tumor was a clear cell renal cell carcinoma. In regard to this clone: Its target is unknown.

Study-level points and caveats: From baseline, blood top tumor clonotypes peaked at 2 weeks post-radiation.

Only in-frame clones appear in the TCRdb table, and some are missing; sequencing was by immunoSEQ multiplex PCR. This sample has around 100,000 clones; approximately 82% occur once, and the top ten carry around 7.7%. This receptor was obtained from a man in his sixties with renal cell carcinoma. The specimen comprised blood, sampled from a patient whose treatment included radiotherapy and nephrectomy.

CDR3 sequence (DNA): TGTGCCAGCAGCCAGAGGGATAGTTCTAGTGAGCAGTTCTTC. Translated, it gives CASSQRDSSSEQFF. The chain recombines TRBV14 with TRBJ2-1; tentatively, D is TRBD2 (5 bases). Germline V gene data show CDR1 as SGHDN and CDR2 as FVKESK. Trimming removed 3 bases at V and 9 bases at J, with 15 bases between. This CDR3 spans 14 amino acids.